This entry lists 8 T cell receptor beta chains sequenced from one sample in a study of post-analysis software for immune sequencing data. Study outcomes and limitations: A handful of TRBV segments were significantly more frequent in patients than in controls. TRBV5-6, TRBV5-1 and TRBV20-1 were among these segments.

Unique molecular identifiers had been added to the TCR beta cDNA libraries. TCRdb reprocessed the PCR reads via MiXCR and lists one record per CDR3 protein. The sample lists hundreds of thousands of distinct CDR3 sequences, less than 35% seen once, with under 0.7% in the top ten. No antigen has been assigned to these receptors. Sequenced: blood. Every receptor here comes from a girl aged 5-17 years with multiple sclerosis.

This clonotype has a handful of counts. This chain uses TRBV3-1 with TRBJ1-1; no firm D call. This CDR3 is built from 14 residues. Germline assignment: CDR1 LGHDT and CDR2 YNNKEL (reference sequence). Trimming removed 2 bases from V and 0 bases from J, with 7 bases in between. The CDR3 DNA reads TGTGCCAGCAGCCAATTTGCGTTGAACACTGAAGCTTTCTTT. It translates to CASSQFALNTEAFF.

This clonotype came up a few times. The rearrangement uses TRBV20-1 and TRBJ1-2; 8 nucleotides align to TRBD1. V trimming: 6 bases; J trimming: 3 bases; junction bases outside the gene matches: 6. This CDR3 is built from 13 residues. CDR1 is DFQATT, CDR2 SNEGSKA, per germline (reference sequence). This chain's CDR3 is CSAPRGRDYGYTF. The CDR3 nucleotides read TGCAGTGCCCCCAGGGGGCGCGACTATGGCTACACCTTC.

The chain links TRBV6-5 to TRBJ2-1, with 11 bases that match TRBD2. The CDR3 covers 15 residues. Germline V gives CDR1 MNHEY, CDR2 SVGAGI. With V trimmed by 6 bases and J by 8 bases, 9 bases remained unmatched. The CDR3 sequence: CASSLLAGVVDEQFF. The CDR3 region has the DNA TGTGCCAGCAGCCTACTAGCGGGAGTCGTGGATGAGCAGTTCTTC.

This clonotype turned up a few times. This chain connects TRBV20-1 to TRBJ2-1; no clear D gene. The germline gives CDR1 DFQATT, CDR2 SNEGSKA (reference sequence). With 3 bases removed from V and 15 bases from J, the gap between germline ends came to 18 bases. The CDR3 is 12 residues long. In DNA form, the CDR3 reads TGCAGTGCTAGTAGTAGGTTTACCAACAGGTTCTTC. This gives the protein CSASSRFTNRFF.

V is TRBV7-9 and J is TRBJ1-2; 7 nucleotides line up with TRBD1. CDR1 is SEHNR and CDR2 is FQNEAQ in the germline V gene (reference sequence). This CDR3 is 15 amino acids long. V dropped 5 bases and J dropped 4; count of bases not matched to a gene: 10. The CDR3 loop reads CASSPAGDRGYGYTF. The CDR3 nucleotides read TGTGCCAGCAGCCCCGCTGGGGACAGAGGCTATGGCTACACCTTC.

This clonotype has ten or more counts. The chain combines TRBV6-4 with TRBJ2-7, with 9 nucleotides matching TRBD1. The CDR3 is made up of 13 amino acids. The V segment lost 11 bases and the J segment 3 bases; nucleotides outside the gene matches: 8. The V gene's germline CDR1 is MRHNA and CDR2 SNTAGT. CDR3 nucleotides: TGTGCCTCGAGACAGGGGGTAGGCTACGAGCAGTACTTC. It specifies CASRQGVGYEQYF.

The genes are TRBV29-1 and TRBJ1-1; D is perhaps TRBD1 (5 bases). This CDR3 is built from 12 residues. Trimming shortened V by 7 bases and J by 5 bases, and 14 bases separated the two germline ends. Germline CDR1 and CDR2: SQVTM and ANQGSEA. Here the CDR3 DNA reads TGCAGCGCTGCGGTCTGGGGGACTGAAGCTTTCTTT. Encoded protein: CSAAVWGTEAFF. The whole variable domain, remainder taken from reference TRBV29-1 and TRBJ1-1, is SAVISQKPSRDICQRGTSLTIQCQVDSQVTMMFWYRQQPGQSLTLIATANQGSEATYESGFVIDKFPISRPNLTFSTLTVSNMSPEDSSIYLCSAAVWGTEAFFGQGTRLTVV.

A few counts support this clonotype. The chain joins TRBV29-1 to TRBJ2-5, with 7 bases lining up with TRBD2. After removal of 4 bases from V and 3 bases from J, the junction contained 5 bases not matched to a gene. The V gene's germline CDR1 is SQVTM and CDR2 ANQGSEA. This CDR3 is built from 13 residues. The CDR3 is CSVALAVEETQYF. As DNA, the CDR3 is TGCAGCGTTGCCCTAGCGGTTGAAGAGACCCAGTACTTC.